Shown below are 8 T cell receptor beta chains from a single sample sequenced in a study of blood T cell repertoires in COVID-19. The repertoire was sequenced with immunoSEQ multiplex PCR; TCRdb's copy has only in-frame clones and lacks some. The sample yields about 120,000 clones, approximately 87% seen once. The sequencing sample was made of peripheral blood. The receptors were sampled from a woman in her seventies with acute or convalescent COVID-19.

The chain is built from TRBV13 and TRBJ2-1, with a weak D call TRBD2 (5 bases). The ends were cut back, 10 bases at V and 0 bases at J, with 13 bases in the middle. This CDR3 comprises 14 residues. CDR1 is PRHDT, CDR2 FYEKMQ, per germline (reference sequence). CDR3 sequence reads: CATGERSSYNEQFF. As DNA, the CDR3 is TGTGCCACCGGGGAGCGGAGCTCCTACAATGAGCAGTTCTTC. Full variable domain (outside the CDR3, taken from reference TRBV13 and TRBJ2-1): AAGVIQSPRHLIKEKRETATLKCYPIPRHDTVYWYQQGPGQDPQFLISFYEKMQSDKGSIPDRFSAQQFSDYHSELNMSSLELGDSALYFCATGERSSYNEQFFGPGTRLTVL.

This chain connects TRBV12-3 or TRBV12-4 to TRBJ1-4, with 7 bases identical to TRBD1. This CDR3 has 13 residues. V was clipped by 5 bases and J by 8 bases; unmatched bases: 5. CDR3: CASSRQGPEKLFF. In nucleotides, the CDR3 is TGTGCCAGCAGTCGACAGGGTCCCGAAAAACTGTTTTTT.

The V and J genes are TRBV2 and TRBJ1-4; possibly TRBD1 for D (5 bases). Germline CDR1 is SNHLY and CDR2 is FYNNEI. CDR3 length: 15 residues. Trimming left V 4 bases short and J 3 bases short, with 12 bases between. The CDR3 loop is CASSGVDSPNEKLFF. Here the CDR3 DNA reads TGTGCCAGCAGTGGTGTTGACAGCCCTAATGAAAAACTGTTTTTT.

A single count supports this clone. This chain connects TRBV28 to TRBJ1-1, with 10 nucleotides matching TRBD1. Germline V gene lookup returns CDR1 MDHEN and CDR2 SYDVKM. V shed 4 bases, J shed 1 base, and the junction held 3 bases outside the gene matches. The CDR3 runs to 15 residues. CDR3 amino acids: CASSSGQGTNTEAFF. DNA of the CDR3: TGTGCCAGCAGTTCGGGACAGGGGACGAACACTGAAGCTTTCTTT.

In its sample, this clone was seen once. The rearrangement links TRBV9 to TRBJ1-4, with a possible D match to TRBD1 (6 bases). The CDR3 totals 14 residues. V was clipped by 3 bases and J by 8 bases, with 14 bases between them. The germline V gene encodes CDR1 SGDLS and CDR2 YYNGEE. The CDR3 here is CASSARTAGEKLFF. The CDR3 nucleotides read TGTGCCAGCAGCGCCCGGACAGCAGGAGAAAAACTGTTTTTT.

The chain links TRBV29-1 to TRBJ2-3; 12 positions match TRBD2. Germline V gene data show CDR1 as SQVTM and CDR2 as ANQGSEA. V lost 1 base and J lost 3; bases outside the gene matches: 11. The CDR3 is made up of 18 amino acids. CDR3 loop: CSVEAWLAGGQATDTQYF. The CDR3 DNA reads TGCAGCGTTGAAGCGTGGCTAGCGGGGGGGCAAGCGACAGATACGCAGTATTTT.

The chain is built from TRBV27 and TRBJ1-4; 8 positions agree with TRBD1. V dropped 3 bases and J dropped 7; count of bases not matched to a gene: 7. The CDR3 length is 15 residues. Germline CDR1 and CDR2: MNHEY and SMNVEV (reference sequence). CDR3 residues: CASSLTGTGPEKLFF. CDR3 sequence (DNA): TGTGCCAGCAGTTTGACCGGGACAGGCCCTGAAAAACTGTTTTTT.

The CDR3 DNA reads as TGCGCCAGCAGCCTCCTCGGGACTTTGCCTGCCTCCTACGAGCAGTACTTC. It codes for CASSLLGTLPASYEQYF. This chain connects TRBV4-1 to TRBJ2-7; D might be TRBD2 (6 bases). The ends were cut back, 4 bases at V and 0 bases at J, with 19 bases in the middle. The CDR3 loop spans 17 amino acids. From germline, CDR1 is MGHRA and CDR2 YSYEKL.